The following is a TCR beta chain sequence with its context. Its antigen is as yet unknown. This entry comes from a study of shared clonotypes between healthy human individuals. Study-wide results and limits: On the whole, naive subsets had larger estimated richness than memory subsets had.

The CDR3 loop spans 13 amino acids. V was clipped by 6 bases and J by 5 bases, with 14 bases between them. The germline CDR1 and CDR2 sequences are MRHNA and SNTAGT. Method: immunoSEQ multiplex PCR; TCRdb's copy keeps in-frame clones and lacks some. The sample has some 2.4 million clones; 93% are singletons. Specimen: naive CD4+ T cells from PBMCs. Subset specified: CD45RA+ positively selected. This chain connects TRBV6-4 to TRBJ2-7; D could derive from TRBD1 or TRBD2 (5 bases each). This TCR was sampled from a man younger than 35 in good health. Some clones in this sample may be carry-over from other donors' samples. CDR3 amino acids: CASSRERGDEQYF. CDR3 sequence (DNA): TGTGCCAGCAGCCGAGAGAGGGGCGACGAGCAGTACTTC.